The clone carrying this T cell receptor beta chain has at least ten counts. What it recognizes is unknown. This entry comes from a study of T-cell memory formation after mild COVID-19. Study overall: TCR clusters were mostly confined to one donor each.

Employing constant-segment primers, 5'RACE generated TCR alpha and TCR beta cDNA libraries bearing sample barcodes and UMIs. In TCRdb, the 5' RACE reads were re-called with MiXCR into one record per CDR3 protein. The sample consists of about 350,000 distinct CDR3 sequences, roughly 13% of them appearing once. Findings and caveats of the study: Largely, contracting CD4+ clones fell within CM and EM, and contracting CD8+ clones within EMRA. Cross-reactive memory appears to have joined, as suggested by some responding clones showing up in pre-infection memory.

The length of the CDR3 is 15 residues. CDR1 MDHEN and CDR2 SYDVKM come from the germline V gene. Between the trimmed V and J ends, which lost 6 bases and 7 bases, there was a span of 21 bases. The receptor's source is a young man who had mild COVID-19 (a few samples of this study predate the infection). Cell type and time point are not known. The chain recombines TRBV28 with TRBJ1-2; D possibly corresponds to TRBD1 (6 bases). Sequenced: PBMCs or a T cell subset sorted from them (not recorded which). Here the CDR3 reads CASSWEGTQGGGYTF. The CDR3 DNA is TGTGCCAGCAGCTGGGAGGGGACACAAGGTGGTGGCTACACCTTC.